The present T cell receptor (beta chain) was sequenced within a study of shared clonotypes between healthy human individuals. Study-wide points: Among non-shared clonotypes, generation probabilities were lower than among those shared by all four donors. Sequencing depth was predicted to influence how clonotypes are shared among donors.

With 6 bases clipped from V and 7 bases from J, the junction kept 6 bases outside the gene matches. The CDR3 spans 14 residues. CDR1 and CDR2 from the germline V gene are SGHTA and FQGNSA. On this clone: The antigen remains unidentified.

TCRdb keeps only in-frame clones here, not all; method: immunoSEQ multiplex PCR. Of 2 million to 3 million clones listed, over 85% are singletons. The rearrangement links TRBV7-2 to TRBJ1-6; TRBD1 matches at 7 bases. The TCR sequence derives from a man aged 18 to 30 in good health. The source material was naive CD4+ T cells sorted from blood. Stated subset: CD45RA+ positively selected. The CDR3 DNA follows: TGTGCCAGCAGTCGACCGGGACAGAATTCACCCCTCCACTTT. Translating it yields CASSRPGQNSPLHF.